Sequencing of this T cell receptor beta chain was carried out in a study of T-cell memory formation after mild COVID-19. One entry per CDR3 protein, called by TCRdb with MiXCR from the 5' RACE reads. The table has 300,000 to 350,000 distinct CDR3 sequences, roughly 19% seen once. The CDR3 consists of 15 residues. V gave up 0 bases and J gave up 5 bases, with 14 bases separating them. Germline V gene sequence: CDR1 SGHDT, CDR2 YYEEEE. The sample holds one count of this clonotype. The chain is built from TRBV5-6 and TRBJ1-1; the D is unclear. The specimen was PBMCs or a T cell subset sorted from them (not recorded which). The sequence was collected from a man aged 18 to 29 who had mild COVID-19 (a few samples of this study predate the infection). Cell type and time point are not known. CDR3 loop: CASSLADPDGTEAFF. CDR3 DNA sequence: TGTGCCAGCAGCTTGGCGGACCCGGACGGGACTGAAGCTTTCTTT. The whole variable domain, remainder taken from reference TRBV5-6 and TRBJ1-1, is DAGVTQSPTHLIKTRGQQVTLRCSPKSGHDTVSWYQQALGQGPQFIFQYYEEEERQRGNFPDRFSGHQFPNYSSELNVNALLLGDSALYLCASSLADPDGTEAFFGQGTRLTVV.